Given below is one T cell receptor (beta chain) in context. Its antigen is not known. This sample stems from a study of shared clonotypes between healthy human individuals. TCRdb's copy holds only in-frame clones and misses some; the assay was immunoSEQ multiplex PCR. Of about 1 million clones in the sample, roughly 74% are singletons; the top ten hold 0.5% to 0.6%. In germline, CDR1 is LNHDA, CDR2 SQIVND (reference sequence). The length of the CDR3 is 12 residues. V lost 1 base to trimming and J lost 9 bases, with 7 bases between them. Points from the study as a whole: Naive subsets usually exceeded memory subsets in estimated richness.

The sequenced material came from memory CD4+ T cells from PBMCs. Regarding subset: CD45RA-negative fraction. This receptor was obtained from a man aged 18 to 30 in good health. Some clones in this sample may be carry-over from other donors' samples. The chain is built from TRBV19 and TRBJ2-1; D gene uncertain. CDR3 nucleotides: TGTGCCAGTAGTATAGTACAGACTGAGCAGTTCTTC. It translates to CASSIVQTEQFF. Filled out from reference TRBV19 and TRBJ2-1, the complete variable domain reads DGGITQSPKYLFRKEGQNVTLSCEQNLNHDAMYWYRQDPGQGLRLIYYSQIVNDFQKGDIAEGYSVSREKKESFPLTVTSAQKNPTAFYLCASSIVQTEQFFGPGTRLTVL.